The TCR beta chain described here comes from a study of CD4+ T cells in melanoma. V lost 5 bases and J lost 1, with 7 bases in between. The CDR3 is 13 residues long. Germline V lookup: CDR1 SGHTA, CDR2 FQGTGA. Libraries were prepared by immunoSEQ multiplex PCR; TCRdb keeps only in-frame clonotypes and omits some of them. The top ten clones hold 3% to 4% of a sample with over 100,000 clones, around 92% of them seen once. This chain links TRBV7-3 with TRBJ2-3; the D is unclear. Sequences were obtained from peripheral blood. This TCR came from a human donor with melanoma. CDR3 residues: CASSPQGTDTQYF. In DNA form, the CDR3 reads TGTGCCAGCAGCCCGCAGGGCACAGATACGCAGTATTTT.